This TCR beta chain originates from a study of graft-versus-host responses after intestinal transplantation. In the case of this clone: Its antigen is not identified.

Measured with immunoSEQ multiplex PCR; TCRdb has only the in-frame clones, and not every one. In the table there are 35,000 to 50,000 clones, approximately 93% of which are singletons. V shed 4 bases, J shed 7 bases, and the junction held 20 bases outside the gene matches. The CDR3 loop spans 18 amino acids. Germline values: CDR1 MDHEN, CDR2 SYDVKM. The sequenced sample was unstimulated CD8+ T cells sorted from spleen or lymph node cells, obtained before transplant. This TCR derives from a human donor who was the organ donor for an intestinal transplant. The V call is TRBV28, the J call TRBJ1-1, with 8 positions matching TRBD1. For the CDR3, the DNA is TGTGCCAGCAGTTCGAGCCCAGGGGGCGTCGTCACTGGTAGTGAAGCTTTCTTT. Translation: CASSSSPGGVVTGSEAFF.